This TCR beta chain was sequenced during a study of cytomegalovirus exposure and HLA in healthy donors. This clone showed up just a few times. PCR involved 60 Vbeta and 13 Jbeta primers. Clones were sequenced by immunoSEQ multiplex PCR, and TCRdb holds only the in-frame ones, with some missing. The table records tens of thousands of clones, roughly 76% of them present only once. This receptor was identified in a male donor in good health and CMV-seronegative. The material sequenced was PBMCs.

The CDR3 nucleotides read TGCGCCAGCAGCCAAGTGGGCATAGGTGGCTACACCTTC. Translation: CASSQVGIGGYTF. This chain connects TRBV4-1 to TRBJ1-2; no reliable D call. The V end was cut by 1 base, the J end by 7 bases, with 10 bases between. Germline lookup yields CDR1 MGHRA and CDR2 YSYEKL. CDR3 size: 13 residues.